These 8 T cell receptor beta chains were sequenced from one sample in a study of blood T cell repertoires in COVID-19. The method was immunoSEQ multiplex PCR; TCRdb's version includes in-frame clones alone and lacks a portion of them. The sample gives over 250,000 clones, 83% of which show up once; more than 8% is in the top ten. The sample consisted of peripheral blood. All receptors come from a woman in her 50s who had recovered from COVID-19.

DNA for the CDR3: TGTGCCAGCTCACCAAATCGGGACAGGGGTGCCAAAAACATTCAGTACTTC. Its protein is CASSPNRDRGAKNIQYF. The V and J genes are TRBV18 and TRBJ2-4; TRBD1 matches 10 bases. The CDR3 covers 17 residues. V was clipped by 2 bases and J by 1 base; unmatched bases: 5. From germline, CDR1 is KGHSH and CDR2 LQKENI.

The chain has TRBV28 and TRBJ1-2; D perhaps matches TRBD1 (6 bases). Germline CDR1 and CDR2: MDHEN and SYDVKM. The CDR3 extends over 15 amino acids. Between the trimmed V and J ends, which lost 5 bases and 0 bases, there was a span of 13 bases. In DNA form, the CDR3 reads TGTGCCAGCAGTCAAGCGGACAGTACTAACTATGGCTACACCTTC. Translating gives CASSQADSTNYGYTF.

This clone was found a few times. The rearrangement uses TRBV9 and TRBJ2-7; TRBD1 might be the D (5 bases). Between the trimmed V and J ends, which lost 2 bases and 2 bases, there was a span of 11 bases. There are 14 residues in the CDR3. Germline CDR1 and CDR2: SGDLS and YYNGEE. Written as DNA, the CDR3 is TGTGCCAGCAGCGTGACAGATATCCCCTACGAGCAGTACTTC. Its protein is CASSVTDIPYEQYF.

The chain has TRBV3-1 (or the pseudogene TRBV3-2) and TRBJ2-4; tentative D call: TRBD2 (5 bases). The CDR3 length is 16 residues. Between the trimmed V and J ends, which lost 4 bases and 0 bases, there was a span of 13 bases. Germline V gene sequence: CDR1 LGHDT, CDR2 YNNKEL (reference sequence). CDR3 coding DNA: TGTGCCAGCAGCCCGACCGGACTGGTAGCCAAAAACATTCAGTACTTC. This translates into CASSPTGLVAKNIQYF.

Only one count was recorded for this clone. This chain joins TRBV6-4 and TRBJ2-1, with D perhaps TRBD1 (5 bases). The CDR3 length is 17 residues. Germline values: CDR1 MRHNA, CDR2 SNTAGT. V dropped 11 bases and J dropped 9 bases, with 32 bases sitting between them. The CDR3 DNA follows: TGTGCCGCCCACTTGGCAGGGCCAAGGCAATGCGTAAGTGAGCAGTTCTTC. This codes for CAAHLAGPRQCVSEQFF.

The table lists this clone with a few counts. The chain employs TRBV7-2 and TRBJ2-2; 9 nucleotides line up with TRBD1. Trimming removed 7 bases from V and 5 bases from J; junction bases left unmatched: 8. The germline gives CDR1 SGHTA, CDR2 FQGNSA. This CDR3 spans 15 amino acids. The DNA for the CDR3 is TGTGCCAGCACCCAGACAGGGGGAGATACCGGGGAGCTGTTTTTT. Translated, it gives CASTQTGGDTGELFF.

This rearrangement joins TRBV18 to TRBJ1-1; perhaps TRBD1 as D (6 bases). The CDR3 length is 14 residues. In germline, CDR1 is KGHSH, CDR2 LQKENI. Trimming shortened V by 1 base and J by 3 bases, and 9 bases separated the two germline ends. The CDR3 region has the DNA TGTGCCAGCTCACCACTACAGGGTTACACTGAAGCTTTCTTT. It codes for CASSPLQGYTEAFF.

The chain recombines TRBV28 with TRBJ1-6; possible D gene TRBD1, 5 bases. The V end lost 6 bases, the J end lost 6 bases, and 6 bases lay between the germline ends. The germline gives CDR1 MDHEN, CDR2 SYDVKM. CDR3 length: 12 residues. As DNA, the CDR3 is TGTGCCAGCAGAGGGGTTAATTCACCCCTCCACTTT. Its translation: CASRGVNSPLHF.